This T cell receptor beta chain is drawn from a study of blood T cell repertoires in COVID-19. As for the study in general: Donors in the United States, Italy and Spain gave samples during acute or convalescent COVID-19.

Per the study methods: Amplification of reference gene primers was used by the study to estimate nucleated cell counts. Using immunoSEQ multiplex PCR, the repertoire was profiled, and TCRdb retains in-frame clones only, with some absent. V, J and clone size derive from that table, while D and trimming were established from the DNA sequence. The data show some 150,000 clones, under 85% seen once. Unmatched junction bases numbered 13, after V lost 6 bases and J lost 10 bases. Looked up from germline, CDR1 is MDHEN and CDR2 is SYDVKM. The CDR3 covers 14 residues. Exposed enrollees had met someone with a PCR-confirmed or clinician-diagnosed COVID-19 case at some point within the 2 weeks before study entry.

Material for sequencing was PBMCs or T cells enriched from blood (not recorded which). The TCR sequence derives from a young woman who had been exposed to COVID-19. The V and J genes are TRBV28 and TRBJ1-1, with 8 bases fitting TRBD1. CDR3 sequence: CASRAPQGAQAAFF. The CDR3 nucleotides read TGTGCCAGCAGGGCCCCTCAGGGGGCGCAGGCAGCTTTCTTT.